The T cell receptor beta chain described here comes from a study of blood T cell repertoires in COVID-19. In the authors' workflow: The authors estimated nucleated cell counts from reference gene primer amplification. The method was immunoSEQ multiplex PCR; TCRdb's version includes in-frame clones alone and lacks a portion of them. The DNA gave D and trimming, while V, J and clone size come from that table. The sample consists of 150,000 to 200,000 clones, roughly 85% of them appearing once. Sequenced: peripheral blood. The TCR originated in a woman in her 70s with acute or convalescent COVID-19.

Here the CDR3 reads CASSLLAGRYNEQFF. The CDR3, as DNA: TGTGCCAGCAGTCTCCTAGCGGGAAGGTACAATGAGCAGTTCTTC. The chain recombines TRBV6-6 with TRBJ2-1; 9 nucleotides align to TRBD2. CDR1 and CDR2 from the germline V gene are MNHNY and SVGAGI (reference sequence). With 5 bases clipped from V and 4 bases from J, the junction kept 6 bases outside the gene matches. The CDR3 is made up of 15 amino acids.